This entry lists 8 T cell receptor beta chains sequenced from one sample in a study of Graves' ophthalmopathy and Graves' hyperthyroidism. For repertoire sequencing, the TCR beta CDR3 regions were amplified from RNA transcripts. Second-round multiplex PCR came after first-round RT-PCR with HTBI primers. TCRdb processed the multiplex PCR reads anew with MiXCR; each CDR3 protein has one entry. The table shows under 250,000 distinct CDR3 sequences, with under 30% occurring only once. Sequencing was done on a sample of peripheral blood. These receptors came from a man aged 50-59 years with Graves' ophthalmopathy.

This clonotype came up many times. The chain uses TRBV19 and TRBJ2-4, with TRBD2 matching over 11 bases. The CDR3 runs 20 residues. V was pared by 3 bases and J by 2 bases, with 15 bases of the junction left unmatched. Germline V gene lookup returns CDR1 LNHDA and CDR2 SQIVND (reference sequence). The CDR3 loop reads CASSIPPGLAASRTKNIQYF. The CDR3 DNA is TGTGCCAGTAGTATTCCGCCGGGACTAGCGGCTTCGCGGACCAAAAACATTCAGTACTTC.

This clonotype was found many times. The V and J genes are TRBV27 and TRBJ2-2; a possible D gene is TRBD2 (5 bases). CDR1 and CDR2 from the germline V gene are MNHEY and SMNVEV (reference sequence). Trimming pared 3 bases from V and 7 bases from J, leaving 12 bases between. CDR3 size: 14 residues. The CDR3 reads CASSFRQAGGELFF. Here the CDR3 DNA reads TGTGCCAGCAGTTTCCGGCAGGCGGGCGGGGAGCTGTTTTTT.

This clonotype was counted ten times or more. J is TRBJ1-1 and V is TRBV19, with no clear D. The V gene's germline CDR1 is LNHDA and CDR2 SQIVND (reference sequence). Trimming left V 3 bases short and J 7 bases short, with 6 bases between. This CDR3 region has 11 residues. Here the CDR3 reads CASSIGIEAFF. For the CDR3, the DNA is TGTGCCAGTAGTATTGGGATTGAAGCTTTCTTT.

This clonotype was seen ten or more times. V is TRBV7-3 and J is TRBJ2-1; 8 nucleotides agree with TRBD2. This CDR3 contains 15 residues. Germline V CDR1 and CDR2: SGHTA, FQGTGA. Trimming at V came to 5 bases and at J to 7 bases, leaving 10 bases not matched to a gene. The CDR3 DNA reads as TGTGCCAGCAGCCATGACAGCGGGAGTAATAATGAGCAGTTCTTC. This translates into CASSHDSGSNNEQFF. Full variable domain (outside the CDR3, taken from reference TRBV7-3 and TRBJ2-1): GAGVSQTPSNKVTEKGKYVELRCDPISGHTALYWYRQSLGQGPEFLIYFQGTGAADDSGLPNDRFFAVRPEGSVSTLKIQRTERGDSAVYLCASSHDSGSNNEQFFGPGTRLTVL.

The rearrangement uses TRBV9 and TRBJ2-2; tentative D call: TRBD1 (7 bases). Trimming removed 0 bases at V and 5 bases at J, with 14 bases between. The germline V gene encodes CDR1 SGDLS and CDR2 YYNGEE. The CDR3 covers 16 residues. The CDR3: CASSVATGAGTGELFF. The CDR3 DNA reads TGTGCCAGCAGCGTAGCAACAGGGGCGGGGACCGGGGAGCTGTTTTTT.

The rearrangement uses TRBV12-3 or TRBV12-4 and TRBJ1-1, with unresolved D. This CDR3 comprises 12 residues. The V end was cut by 0 bases, the J end by 6 bases, with 5 bases between. CDR3 region: CASSLAYSEAFF. The CDR3 DNA reads TGTGCCAGCAGTTTAGCTTACTCTGAAGCTTTCTTT.

This clonotype was detected many times. The rearrangement joins TRBV28 to TRBJ2-7, with D perhaps matching TRBD1 or TRBD2 (5 bases each). Germline CDR1 reads MDHEN; CDR2 reads SYDVKM. The CDR3 has 13 residues. V was trimmed by 6 bases and J by 2 bases, leaving 11 bases between them. CDR3 protein: CASRGTATYEQYF. The DNA of the CDR3 is TGTGCCAGCAGAGGGACGGCTACCTACGAGCAGTACTTC. Using reference TRBV28 and TRBJ2-7 for the parts outside the CDR3, the full variable domain is DVKVTQSSRYLVKRTGEKVFLECVQDMDHENMFWYRQDPGLGLRLIYFSYDVKMKEKGDIPEGYSVSREKKERFSLILESASTNQTSMYLCASRGTATYEQYFGPGTRLTVT.

There are many counts of this clonotype. The chain links TRBV7-3 to TRBJ2-5, with D possibly TRBD1 on 6 matching bases. CDR3 length: 15 residues. V lost 4 bases, J lost 2 bases, and 14 bases lay in between. The germline CDR1 and CDR2 sequences are SGHTA and FQGTGA. CDR3 in amino acids: CASSSTGTRQETQYF. The CDR3 DNA reads TGTGCCAGCAGCTCGACCGGGACAAGGCAAGAGACCCAGTACTTC.